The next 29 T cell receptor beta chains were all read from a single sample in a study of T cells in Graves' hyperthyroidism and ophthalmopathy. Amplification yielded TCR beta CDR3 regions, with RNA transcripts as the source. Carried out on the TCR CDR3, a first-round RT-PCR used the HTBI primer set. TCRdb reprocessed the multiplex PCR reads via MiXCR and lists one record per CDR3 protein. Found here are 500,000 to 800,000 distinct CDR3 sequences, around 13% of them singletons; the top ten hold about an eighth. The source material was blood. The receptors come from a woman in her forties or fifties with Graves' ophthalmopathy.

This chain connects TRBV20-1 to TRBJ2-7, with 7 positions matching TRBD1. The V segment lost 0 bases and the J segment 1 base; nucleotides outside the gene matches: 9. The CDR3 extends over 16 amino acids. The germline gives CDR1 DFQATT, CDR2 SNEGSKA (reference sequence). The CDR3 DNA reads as TGCAGTGCTAGAGATCTGTGGGGGACAGATTCCTACGAGCAGTACTTC. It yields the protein CSARDLWGTDSYEQYF.

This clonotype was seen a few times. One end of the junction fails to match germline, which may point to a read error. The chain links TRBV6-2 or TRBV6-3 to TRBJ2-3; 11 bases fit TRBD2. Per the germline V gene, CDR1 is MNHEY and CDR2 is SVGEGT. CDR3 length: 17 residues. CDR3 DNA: TGTGCCAGCAGCTACTCAATGACTAGCGGGACCGCAGATACGCAGTATTTT. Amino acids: CASSYSMTSGTADTQYF.

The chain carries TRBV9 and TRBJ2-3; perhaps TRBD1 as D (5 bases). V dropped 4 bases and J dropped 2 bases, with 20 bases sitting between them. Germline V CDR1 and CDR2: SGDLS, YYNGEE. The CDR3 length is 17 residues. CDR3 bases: TGTGCCAGCAGCCCGCAAGGGGTGGTTCCAAACACAGATACGCAGTATTTT. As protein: CASSPQGVVPNTDTQYF.

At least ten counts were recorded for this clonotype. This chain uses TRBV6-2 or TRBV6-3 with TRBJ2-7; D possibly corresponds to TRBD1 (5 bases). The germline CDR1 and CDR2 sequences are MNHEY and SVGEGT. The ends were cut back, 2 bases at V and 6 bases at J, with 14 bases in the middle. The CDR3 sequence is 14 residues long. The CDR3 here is CASSYRGERTEQYF. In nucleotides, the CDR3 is TGTGCCAGCAGTTACAGGGGCGAGCGTACCGAGCAGTACTTC.

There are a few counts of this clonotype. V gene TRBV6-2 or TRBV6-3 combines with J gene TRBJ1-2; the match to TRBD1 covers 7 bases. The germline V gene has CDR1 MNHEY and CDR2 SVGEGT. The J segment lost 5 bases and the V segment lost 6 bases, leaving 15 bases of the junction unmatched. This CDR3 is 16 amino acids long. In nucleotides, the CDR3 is TGTGCCAGCAGCGACTACGGCGACAGGGCCCAATATGGCTACACCTTC. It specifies CASSDYGDRAQYGYTF.

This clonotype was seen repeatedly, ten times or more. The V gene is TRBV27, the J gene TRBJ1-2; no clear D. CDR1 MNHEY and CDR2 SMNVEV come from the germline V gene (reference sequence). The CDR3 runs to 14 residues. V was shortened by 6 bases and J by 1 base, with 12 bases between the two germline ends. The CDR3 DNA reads TGTGCCAGCAGCGTGGGTCCGGGTAACTATGGCTACACCTTC. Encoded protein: CASSVGPGNYGYTF.

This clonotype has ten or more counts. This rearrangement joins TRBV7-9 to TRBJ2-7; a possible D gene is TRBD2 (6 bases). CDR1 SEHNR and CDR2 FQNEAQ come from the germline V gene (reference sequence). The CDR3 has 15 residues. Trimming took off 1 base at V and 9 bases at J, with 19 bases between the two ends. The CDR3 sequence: CASSLDWGEKLVQYF. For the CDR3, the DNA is TGTGCCAGCAGCTTAGATTGGGGGGAGAAGTTAGTGCAGTACTTC.

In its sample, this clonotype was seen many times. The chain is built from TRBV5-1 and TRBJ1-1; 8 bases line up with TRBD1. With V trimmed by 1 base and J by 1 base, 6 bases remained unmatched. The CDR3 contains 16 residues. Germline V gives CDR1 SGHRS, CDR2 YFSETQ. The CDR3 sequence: CASSLRAGTGNTEAFF. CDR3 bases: TGCGCCAGCAGCTTGAGGGCCGGGACAGGGAACACTGAAGCTTTCTTT.

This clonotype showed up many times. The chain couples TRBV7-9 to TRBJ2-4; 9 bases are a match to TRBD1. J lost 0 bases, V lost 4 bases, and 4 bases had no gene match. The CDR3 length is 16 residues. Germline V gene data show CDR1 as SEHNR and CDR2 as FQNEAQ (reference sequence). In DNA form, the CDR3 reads TGTGCCAGCAGCTCATCGACAGGGGGAGCCAAAAACATTCAGTACTTC. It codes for CASSSSTGGAKNIQYF.

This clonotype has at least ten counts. The CDR3 nucleotides read TGTGCCAGCAGTGAGACCGGGACAGGGGTTGGTAGCAATCAGCCCCAGCATTTT. Protein sequence: CASSETGTGVGSNQPQHF. This chain joins TRBV28 and TRBJ1-5; 10 bases are a match to TRBD1. V was clipped by 5 bases and J by 0 bases; unmatched bases: 10. This CDR3 has 18 amino acids. CDR1 MDHEN and CDR2 SYDVKM come from the germline V gene.

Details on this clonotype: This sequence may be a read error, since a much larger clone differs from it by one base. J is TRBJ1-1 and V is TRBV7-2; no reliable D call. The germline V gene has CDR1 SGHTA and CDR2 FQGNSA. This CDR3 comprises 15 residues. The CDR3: CASSLSATLTREASF. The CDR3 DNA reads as TGTGCCAGCAGCTTAAGTGCTACCCTAACAAGAGAAGCTTCCTTT.

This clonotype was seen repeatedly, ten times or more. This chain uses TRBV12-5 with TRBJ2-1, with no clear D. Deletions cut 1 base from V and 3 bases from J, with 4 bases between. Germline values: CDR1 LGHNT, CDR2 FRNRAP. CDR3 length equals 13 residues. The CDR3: CASGLGVYNEQFF. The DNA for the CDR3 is TGTGCTAGTGGTTTGGGGGTCTACAATGAGCAGTTCTTC. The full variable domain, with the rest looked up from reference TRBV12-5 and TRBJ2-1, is DARVTQTPRHKVTEMGQEVTMRCQPILGHNTVFWYRQTMMQGLELLAYFRNRAPLDDSGMPKDRFSAEMPDATLATLKIQPSEPRDSAVYFCASGLGVYNEQFFGPGTRLTVL.

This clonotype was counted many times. The CDR3 DNA follows: TGTGCCAGCAGCTTTAGCGGGTGGGCATCAAGAGATACGCAGTATTTT. Translated: CASSFSGWASRDTQYF. The rearrangement uses TRBV28 and TRBJ2-3; 7 bases line up with TRBD2. Trimming at V came to 6 bases and at J to 5 bases, leaving 14 bases not matched to a gene. The CDR3 length is 16 residues. Germline values: CDR1 MDHEN, CDR2 SYDVKM.

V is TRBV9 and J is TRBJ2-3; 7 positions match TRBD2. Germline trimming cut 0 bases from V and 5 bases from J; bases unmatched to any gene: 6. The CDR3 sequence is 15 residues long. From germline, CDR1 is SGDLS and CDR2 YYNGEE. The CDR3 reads CASSVEWTSEDTQYF. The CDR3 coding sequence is TGTGCCAGCAGCGTAGAATGGACTAGTGAAGATACGCAGTATTTT. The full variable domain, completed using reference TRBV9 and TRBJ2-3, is DSGVTQTPKHLITATGQRVTLRCSPRSGDLSVYWYQQSLDQGLQFLIQYYNGEERAKGNILERFSAQQFPDLHSELNLSSLELGDSALYFCASSVEWTSEDTQYFGPGTRLTVL.

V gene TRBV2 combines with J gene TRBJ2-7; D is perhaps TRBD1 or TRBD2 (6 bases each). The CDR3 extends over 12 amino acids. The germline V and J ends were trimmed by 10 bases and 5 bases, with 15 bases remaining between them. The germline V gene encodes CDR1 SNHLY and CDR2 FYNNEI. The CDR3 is CATSGAGDEQYF. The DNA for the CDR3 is TGTGCCACGTCGGGGGCTGGCGACGAGCAGTACTTC.

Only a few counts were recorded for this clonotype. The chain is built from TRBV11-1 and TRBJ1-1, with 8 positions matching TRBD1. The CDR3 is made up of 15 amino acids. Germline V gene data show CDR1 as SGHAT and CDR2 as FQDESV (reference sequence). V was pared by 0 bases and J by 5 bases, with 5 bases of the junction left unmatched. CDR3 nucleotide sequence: TGTGCCAGCAGCTTAGCAGTTACAGGGGGGACTGAAGCTTTCTTT. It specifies CASSLAVTGGTEAFF.

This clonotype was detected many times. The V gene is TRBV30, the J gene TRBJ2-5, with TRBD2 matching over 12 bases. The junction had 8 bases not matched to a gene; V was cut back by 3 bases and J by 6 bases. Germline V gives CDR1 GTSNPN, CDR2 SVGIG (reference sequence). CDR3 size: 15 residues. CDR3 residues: CAWRKTSGRYQTQYF. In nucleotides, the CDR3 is TGTGCCTGGAGAAAGACTAGCGGGAGATACCAGACCCAGTACTTC.

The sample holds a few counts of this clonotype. The CDR3 loop is CASSYFRPLMTGTGGYTF. CDR3 bases: TGTGCCAGCAGTTACTTTCGGCCCCTTATGACAGGGACGGGCGGCTACACCTTC. The chain carries TRBV6-5 and TRBJ1-2; the match to TRBD1 covers 7 bases. Germline-derived CDR1 and CDR2 are MNHEY and SVGAGI. The ends lost 1 base at V and 8 bases at J; junction bases unmatched: 19. This CDR3 is 18 amino acids long.

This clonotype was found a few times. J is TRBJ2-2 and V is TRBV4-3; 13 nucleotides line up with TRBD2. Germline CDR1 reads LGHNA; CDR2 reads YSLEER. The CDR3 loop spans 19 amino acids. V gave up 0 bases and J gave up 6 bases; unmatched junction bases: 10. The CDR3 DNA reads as TGCGCCAGCAGCCAAGATAGGCGGGCCGGGACTAGCGGGGCCGGGGAGCTGTTTTTT. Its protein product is CASSQDRRAGTSGAGELFF.

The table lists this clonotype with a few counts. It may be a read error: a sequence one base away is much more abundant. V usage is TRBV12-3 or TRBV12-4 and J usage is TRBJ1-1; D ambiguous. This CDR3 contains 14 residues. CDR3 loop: CASSLLAMNTEALF. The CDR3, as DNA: TGTGCCAGCAGCTTACTCGCAATGAACACTGAAGCTCTCTTT.

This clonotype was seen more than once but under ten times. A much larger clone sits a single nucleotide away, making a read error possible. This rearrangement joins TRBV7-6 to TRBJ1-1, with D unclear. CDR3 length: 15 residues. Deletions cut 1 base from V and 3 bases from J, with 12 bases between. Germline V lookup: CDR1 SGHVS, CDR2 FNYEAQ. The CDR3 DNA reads TGTGCCAGCAGCTTAGTGCGGCAAGGAGACACTGAAGCTTTCTTT. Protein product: CASSLVRQGDTEAFF.

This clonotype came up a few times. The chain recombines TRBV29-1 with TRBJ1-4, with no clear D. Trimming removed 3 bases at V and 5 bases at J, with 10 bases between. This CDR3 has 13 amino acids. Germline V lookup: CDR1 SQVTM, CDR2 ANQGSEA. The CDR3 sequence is CSVDWGKNEKLFF. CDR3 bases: TGCAGCGTTGATTGGGGAAAGAATGAAAAACTGTTTTTT. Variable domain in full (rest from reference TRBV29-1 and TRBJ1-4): SAVISQKPSRDICQRGTSLTIQCQVDSQVTMMFWYRQQPGQSLTLIATANQGSEATYESGFVIDKFPISRPNLTFSTLTVSNMSPEDSSIYLCSVDWGKNEKLFFGSGTQLSVL.

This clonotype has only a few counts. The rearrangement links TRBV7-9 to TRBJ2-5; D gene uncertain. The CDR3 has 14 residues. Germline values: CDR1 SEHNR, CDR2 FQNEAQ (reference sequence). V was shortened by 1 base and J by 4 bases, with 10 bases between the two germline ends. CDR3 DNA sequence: TGTGCCAGCAGCTTAGTCGGCGGAATAGAGACCCAGTACTTC. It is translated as CASSLVGGIETQYF.

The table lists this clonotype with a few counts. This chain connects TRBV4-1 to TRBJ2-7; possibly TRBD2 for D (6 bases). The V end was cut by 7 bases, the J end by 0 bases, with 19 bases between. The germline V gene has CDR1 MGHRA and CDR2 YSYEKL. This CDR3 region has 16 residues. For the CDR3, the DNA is TGCGCCAGCAAAGGGACCTTGGCGGGAAACTCCTACGAGCAGTACTTC. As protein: CASKGTLAGNSYEQYF.

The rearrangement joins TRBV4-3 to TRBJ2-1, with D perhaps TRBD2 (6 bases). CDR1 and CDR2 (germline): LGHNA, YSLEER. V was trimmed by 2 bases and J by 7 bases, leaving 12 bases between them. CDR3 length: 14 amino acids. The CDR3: CASSQLGEVNEQFF. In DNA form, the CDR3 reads TGCGCCAGCAGCCAATTGGGGGAGGTTAATGAGCAGTTCTTC.

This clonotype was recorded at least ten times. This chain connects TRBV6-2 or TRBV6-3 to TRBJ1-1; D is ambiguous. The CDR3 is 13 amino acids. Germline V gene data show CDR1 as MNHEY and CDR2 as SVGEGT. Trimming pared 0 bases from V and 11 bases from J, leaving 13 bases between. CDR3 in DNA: TGTGCCAGCAGTTACTCTACTGAAACGTGGGCTTTCTTT. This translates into CASSYSTETWAFF.

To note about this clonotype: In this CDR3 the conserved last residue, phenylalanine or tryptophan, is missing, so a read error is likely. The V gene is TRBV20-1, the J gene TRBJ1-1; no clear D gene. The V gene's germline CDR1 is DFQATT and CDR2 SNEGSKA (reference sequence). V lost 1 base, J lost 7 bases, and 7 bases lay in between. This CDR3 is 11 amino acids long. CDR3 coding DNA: TGCAGTGCTAGAGTTGGTGTTGAAGCTTTCCTT. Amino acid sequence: CSARVGVEAFL.

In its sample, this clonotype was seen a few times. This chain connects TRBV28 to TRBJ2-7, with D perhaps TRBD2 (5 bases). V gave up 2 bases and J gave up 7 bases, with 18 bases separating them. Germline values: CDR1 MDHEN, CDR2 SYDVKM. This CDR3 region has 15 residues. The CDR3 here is CASSLKNVLRGEQYF. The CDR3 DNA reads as TGTGCCAGCAGTTTAAAGAACGTACTGCGAGGGGAGCAGTACTTC.

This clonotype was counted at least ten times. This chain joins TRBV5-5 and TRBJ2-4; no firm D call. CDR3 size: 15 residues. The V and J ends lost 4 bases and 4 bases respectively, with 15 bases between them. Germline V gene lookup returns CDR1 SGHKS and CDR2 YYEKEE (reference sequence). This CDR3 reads CASSVTAQPKNIQYF. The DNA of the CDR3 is TGTGCCAGCAGCGTGACCGCGCAGCCTAAAAACATTCAGTACTTC. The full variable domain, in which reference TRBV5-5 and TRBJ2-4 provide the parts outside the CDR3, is DAGVTQSPTHLIKTRGQQVTLRCSPISGHKSVSWYQQVLGQGPQFIFQYYEKEERGRGNFPDRFSARQFPNYSSELNVNALLLGDSALYLCASSVTAQPKNIQYFGAGTRLSVL.